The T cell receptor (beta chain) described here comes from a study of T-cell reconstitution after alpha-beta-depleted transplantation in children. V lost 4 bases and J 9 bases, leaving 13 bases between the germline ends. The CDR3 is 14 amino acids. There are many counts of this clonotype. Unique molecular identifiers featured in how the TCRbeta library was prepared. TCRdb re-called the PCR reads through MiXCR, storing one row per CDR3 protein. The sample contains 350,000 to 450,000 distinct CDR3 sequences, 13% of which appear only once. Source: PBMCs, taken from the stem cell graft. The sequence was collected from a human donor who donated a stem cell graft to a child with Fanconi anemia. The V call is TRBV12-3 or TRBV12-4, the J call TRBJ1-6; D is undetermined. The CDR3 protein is CASSYRASGSPLHF. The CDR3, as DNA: TGTGCCAGCAGTTACCGGGCCAGCGGTTCACCCCTCCACTTT.